Shown below are 2 T cell receptor beta chains from a single sample sequenced in a study of T cell repertoires in cytomegalovirus infection. These receptors lack a known antigen. Each CDR3 protein is one row after TCRdb ran MiXCR on the reads. The sample lists 51,000 or so distinct CDR3 sequences, around 20% occurring once. Sequenced here: CD8+ T cells from cultured PBMCs, sampled from culture after CMV antigen stimulation. Every receptor here comes from a human donor in good health (CMV status not recorded). Some clones in this sample may be carry-over from other donors' samples.

The chain combines TRBV6-5 with TRBJ2-2, with D unresolved. The CDR3 contains 15 residues. Germline loops: CDR1 MNHEY, CDR2 SVGAGI. The V end lost 0 bases, the J end lost 6 bases, and 11 bases lay between the germline ends. The CDR3, as DNA: TGTGCCAGCAGTTACTCCACCTCTGAGTCCGGGGAGCTGTTTTTT. It encodes CASSYSTSESGELFF.

This clonotype showed up just a few times. The gene calls are TRBV7-2 and TRBJ2-7, with D tentatively TRBD2 (6 bases). This CDR3 region has 12 residues. Germline assignment: CDR1 SGHTA and CDR2 FQGNSA. V was cut by 5 bases and J by 4 bases, with 9 bases left in between. CDR3 sequence (DNA): TGTGCCAGCAGCGGTGGGGGGTACGAGCAGTACTTC. This sequence encodes CASSGGGYEQYF.